This T cell receptor (beta chain) was obtained from a study of neoadjuvant anti-PD-1 for oral cavity cancer (dated by TCRdb to about 2021). Regarding the study in general: Three to four biweekly doses of nivolumab at 3 mg/kg were mostly administered to patients before curative-intent surgical resection. Responders were defined as patients with complete response, partial response or stable disease by RECIST 1.1; non-responders were defined as patients with progression. A fourth nivolumab dose was given around day 43 to patients without progression, and definitive surgical resection was performed in those patients on days 50-56. The parent correlative cohort had 12 to 13 patients and a response rate of 33%.

Points on this clone: Its antigen remains undetermined. No base quality values were provided; no much bigger clone lies one nucleotide off.

Paper-wide results and their limitations: Greater tumor shrinkage was correlated with larger post-treatment sizes of preexisting intratumoral clones, suggesting that expansion of preexisting clones contributed to response. Higher pretreatment blood TCRbeta clonality and lower post-treatment tumor TCRbeta clonality were correlated with higher pretreatment blood Treg/Th17 ratios. TCR analyses included only a few patients per response group, and the authors called for larger cohorts for validation.

For survey sequencing of tumor libraries, mostly roughly 5 ug of input genomic DNA was used, and two replicates were run per sample. The immunoSEQ hsTCRbeta kit was used to prepare TCRbeta libraries according to the manufacturer's instructions. The completed libraries were mixed into a single pool at 3 nM, then sequenced with an Illumina NovaSeq 6000 S4 flow cell. In the paper's pipeline: The immunoSEQ Analyzer handled quality control and preprocessing of the raw data. The analysis was restricted to productive rearrangements, with each unique CDR3 amino acid sequence defining a clonotype. Using the R package tcR, the researchers computed the Gini-Simpson index as their estimate of repertoire clonality. Student's t test was used to compare Gini indices, and Pearson correlation was used to assess associations with tumor size change. Held by TCRdb, this immuneACCESS table contains in-frame sequences only and omits some clones. Under half of the omission traces to an unresolved V gene where checked; the cause of the rest is unknown. V, J and clone size reflect that table, while D and trimming were determined from the DNA. For this sample the table gives about 10,000 clones, of which about 64% were detected only once. The ten most abundant clones make up around 8% of the sample.

The time point label, read with the paper, signifies: after neoadjuvant nivolumab, at surgical resection. None of the patients had received prior systemic or radiation treatment, and all were newly diagnosed with stage II-IVA oral cavity squamous cell carcinoma. Everyone in the cohort had locally advanced, HPV-negative oral cavity squamous cell carcinoma. Samples were obtained from a longitudinal correlative study of a single-arm phase II trial of neoadjuvant nivolumab in oral cavity squamous cell carcinoma. Genomic DNA-based TCRbeta sequencing was performed on subject-matched pre- and post-treatment PBMCs and tumors from three responders and three non-responders. Genomic DNA was isolated from tumor tissue using the Maxwell RSC DNA from Tissue kit. The CDR3 starts with the cysteine, ends with the phenylalanine, and has 13 residues. Only CDR3 DNA is held: 39 bases, read in frame from base 1. Taken from the germline V gene, the CDR1 and CDR2 loops are MNHEY and SVGAGI. Trimming takes 6 bases from V and 5 bases from J, and the germline ends sit 14 bases apart.

Material: tumor tissue, obtained after nivolumab (anti-PD-1) treatment. The chain is encoded by TRBV6-5 joined to TRBJ2-7, and perhaps TRBD1 as D gene, on 6 matching bases. The TCR originated in a person aged 35-79 years with oral cavity squamous cell carcinoma. CDR3 reads: CASRFGTGNEQYF. The DNA sequence is as follows: TGTGCCAGCAGGTTCGGAACAGGGAACGAGCAGTACTTC.